This entry concerns a single T cell receptor (beta chain). Its specificity is not known. Germline assignment: CDR1 SQVTM and CDR2 ANQGSEA. V dropped 1 base and J dropped 7 bases, with 11 bases sitting between them. The CDR3 is 12 residues long. The sample originates from a study of Graves' ophthalmopathy and Graves' hyperthyroidism. RNA transcripts served as template for amplifying TCR beta CDR3 sequences. First-round RT-PCR with HTBI primers preceded a second-round multiplex PCR. TCRdb reprocessed the multiplex PCR reads via MiXCR and lists one record per CDR3 protein. The sample has over 450,000 distinct CDR3 sequences, about 15% seen once. Study-wide points: Blood samples also showed most expanded thyroid clonotypes exceeding 0.001 frequency. Predictions made by the model for ophthalmopathy progression reached approximately 70% sensitivity and almost 75% specificity. Discrimination between ophthalmopathy and stable hyperthyroidism by a 13-signature model showed roughly 88% sensitivity and less than 84% specificity.

V gene TRBV29-1 combines with J gene TRBJ2-7; D is uncertain. Sequenced sample: blood. The clonotype originates from a woman aged 25 to 45 with Graves' ophthalmopathy. CDR3 sequence reads: CSVEGGPGEQYF. The CDR3 coding sequence is TGCAGCGTTGAAGGCGGTCCCGGGGAGCAGTACTTC.